The subject of this entry is one TCR beta chain. This sample was taken from a study of blood T cell repertoires in COVID-19. Using immunoSEQ multiplex PCR, the repertoire was profiled, and TCRdb retains in-frame clones only, with some absent. The sample has roughly 410,000 clones, more than 70% seen once. This CDR3 has 14 residues. CDR1 is SGHNT, CDR2 YYREEE, per germline (reference sequence). V lost 4 bases to trimming and J lost 4 bases; unmatched junction nucleotides: 7. The chain uses TRBV5-4 and TRBJ1-2; 7 nucleotides align to TRBD1. Material for sequencing was peripheral blood. The sequence came from a woman aged 55-70 years with COVID-19, enrolled during active disease. CDR3 DNA: TGTGCCAGCAGCGAAGGGGGCGTCTCCTATGGCTACACCTTC. As protein: CASSEGGVSYGYTF.